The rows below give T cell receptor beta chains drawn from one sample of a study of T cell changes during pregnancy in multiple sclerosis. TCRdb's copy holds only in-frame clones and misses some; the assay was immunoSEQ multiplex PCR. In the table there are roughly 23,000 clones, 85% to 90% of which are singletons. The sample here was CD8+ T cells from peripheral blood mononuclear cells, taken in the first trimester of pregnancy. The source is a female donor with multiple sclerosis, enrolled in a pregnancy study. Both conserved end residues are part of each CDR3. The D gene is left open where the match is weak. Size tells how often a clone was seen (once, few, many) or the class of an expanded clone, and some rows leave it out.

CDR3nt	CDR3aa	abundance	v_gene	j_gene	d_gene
TGTGCCTGGAGTGTACGAAGCGGGATGTCCAATGAGCAGTTCTTC	CAWSVRSGMSNEQFF	.	TRBV30	TRBJ2-1	TRBD2
TGTGCCAGCAGCTTAAAAAGCTTCGAGCAGTACTTC	CASSLKSFEQYF	.	TRBV7-9	TRBJ2-7	.
TGTGCCAGCAGTCTGTACTACCGGGGAGACACTGAAGCTTTCTTT	CASSLYYRGDTEAFF	.	TRBV28	TRBJ1-1	.
TGTGCCAGCAGTCCGGGACAGGGAGGGTCCTACGAGCAGTACTTC	CASSPGQGGSYEQYF	.	TRBV27	TRBJ2-7	TRBD1
TGTGCCAGCAGTGAAGCTTGGACCTGGGAGGAAAAACTGTTTTTT	CASSEAWTWEEKLFF	.	TRBV6-1	TRBJ1-4	.
TGTGCCTGGAGTGTACTCCGCTCCTACGAGCAGTACTTC	CAWSVLRSYEQYF	.	TRBV30	TRBJ2-7	.
TGCGCCAGCAGCCAAGTCGCCCTGGCGGAGGGTTCCTACGAGCAGTACTTC	CASSQVALAEGSYEQYF	.	TRBV4-1	TRBJ2-7	.
TGTGCCAGCAGCTCCCCGGGAGGGCCTATCGGGGAGCTGTTTTTT	CASSSPGGPIGELFF	.	TRBV11-2	TRBJ2-2	TRBD2
TGTGCCAGCAGCAAACCCGGGACTAGCGGCTCCTACAATGAGCAGTTCTTC	CASSKPGTSGSYNEQFF	.	TRBV7-9	TRBJ2-1	TRBD2
TGCGCCAGCAGCGACCGGGACTACTCCTACGAGCAGTACTTC	CASSDRDYSYEQYF	.	TRBV5-1	TRBJ2-7	TRBD2
TGTGCCAGCAGAAAGGAGCAGATCAATCAGCCCCAGCATTTT	CASRKEQINQPQHF	.	TRBV27	TRBJ1-5	.
TGTGCCAGCAGCCCCAAGACAGGGAGGGAGCAGTACTTC	CASSPKTGREQYF	medium-sized	TRBV7-2	TRBJ2-7	.
TGTGCCAGCAGCCCAGGTGAGGGCACTGAAGCTTTCTTT	CASSPGEGTEAFF	.	TRBV7-3	TRBJ1-1	.
TGCGCCAGCAGCCAAGTTTTCGTGGGACAATTCTACAATGAGCAGTTCTTC	CASSQVFVGQFYNEQFF	.	TRBV4-3	TRBJ2-1	.
TGTGCCAGCGGCCCGGGGGGGGTGACCCAGTACTTC	CASGPGGVTQYF	.	TRBV27	TRBJ2-5	TRBD2
TGTGCCAGTAGTCCCGATCGTTCTAGCGGAGCAATAGATGAGCAGTTCTTC	CASSPDRSSGAIDEQFF	.	TRBV19	TRBJ2-1	TRBD2
TGTGCCAGTGTGGACAGGGCTGGAGGCACTGAAGCTTTCTTT	CASVDRAGGTEAFF	.	TRBV19	TRBJ1-1	TRBD1
TGTGCCAGCAGTCCCCGGGACAGGGGTTACGAGCAGTACTTC	CASSPRDRGYEQYF	.	TRBV6-1	TRBJ2-7	TRBD1
TGTGCCAGCAGCCAAGGGGGGACTTGGGTCGGGACCCAGTACTTC	CASSQGGTWVGTQYF	.	TRBV14	TRBJ2-5	.
TGTGCCAGCAGTCCCGGACTAGCGGGCGGCACAGATACGCAGTATTTT	CASSPGLAGGTDTQYF	once	TRBV13	TRBJ2-3	TRBD2
TGTGCCAGCGCTAGCGGGGAGGCTGACACCGGGGAGCTGTTTTTT	CASASGEADTGELFF	.	TRBV19	TRBJ2-2	TRBD2
TGTGCCAGCAGCTTCGGGACTAGCGCCGCACATGAGCAGTTCTTC	CASSFGTSAAHEQFF	.	TRBV7-2	TRBJ2-1	TRBD2
TGCAGCGCCCTTCCGTCTAATTCCTACGAGCAGTACTTC	CSALPSNSYEQYF	.	TRBV29-1	TRBJ2-7	.
TGTGCCAGCAGCCAAGAGCGAGAAGTCACTGAAGCTTTCTTT	CASSQEREVTEAFF	few	TRBV4-2	TRBJ1-1	.
TGTGCCAGTTCCCTCGCCTACCGGGGTCTAGTCTACAATGAGCAGTTCTTC	CASSLAYRGLVYNEQFF	.	TRBV19	TRBJ2-1	.
TGTGCCAGCAGCTTAGGCCTAGCGGGAGTGTACGAGCAGTTCTTC	CASSLGLAGVYEQFF	.	TRBV11-2	TRBJ2-1	TRBD2
TGTGCCAGCAGCGTAGCTCGTACTAGCGGGAACACCGGGGAGCTGTTTTTT	CASSVARTSGNTGELFF	.	TRBV9	TRBJ2-2	TRBD2
TGTGCCAGCAGCGCACTAGGTTCCAGCACAGATACGCAGTATTTT	CASSALGSSTDTQYF	once	TRBV9	TRBJ2-3	.
TGTGCCAGCAGTTTGGCGGGAGATTACAATGAGCAGTTCTTC	CASSLAGDYNEQFF	.	TRBV27	TRBJ2-1	TRBD2
TGTGCCAGCAGTTACTCCAAGCAAGCACAGCCCCAGCATTTT	CASSYSKQAQPQHF	.	TRBV6-5	TRBJ1-5	.
TGTGCCAGCAGCCCACAGGGAAACCAGCCCCAGCATTTT	CASSPQGNQPQHF	.	TRBV5-8	TRBJ1-5	.
TGTGCCAGCAGTTACTCTCCTAGCGGGAGTTCCGGGACCCAGTACTTC	CASSYSPSGSSGTQYF	.	TRBV6-5	TRBJ2-5	TRBD2
TGTGCCAGCAGCCCCGACAACTCTGGAAACACCATATATTTT	CASSPDNSGNTIYF	.	TRBV7-9	TRBJ1-3	.
TGTGCCAGCAGCCCCCAGGGACAGCTACTAACCAAAAACATTCAGTACTTC	CASSPQGQLLTKNIQYF	once	TRBV11-2	TRBJ2-4	TRBD1
TGTGCCAGTAAGGGCGGGCCAAACACCGGGGAGCTGTTTTTT	CASKGGPNTGELFF	.	TRBV19	TRBJ2-2	.
TGCGCCAGCAGCCCGTCGCGGGAGTCCGAGCAGTACTTC	CASSPSRESEQYF	.	TRBV4-1	TRBJ2-7	TRBD2
TGTGCCAGCAGTGTGGGACTAGCGGGAGCAGATACGCAGTATTTT	CASSVGLAGADTQYF	.	TRBV6-1	TRBJ2-3	TRBD2
TGCGCCAGCAGCCTTTTACAGGGGGCATCGTACGAGCAGTACTTC	CASSLLQGASYEQYF	medium-sized	TRBV4-3	TRBJ2-7	TRBD1
TGTGCCAGCAGTTCGACTAGCGGGAGCGATGAGCAGTTCTTC	CASSSTSGSDEQFF	once	TRBV6-4	TRBJ2-1	TRBD2
TGTGCCAGCAGTTTGGGGTTGAGGGAGTGGTACAATGAGCAGTTCTTC	CASSLGLREWYNEQFF	.	TRBV27	TRBJ2-1	.
TGTGCCAGCAGTTTAAGTGAGGGGGCAAGGACTGAAGCTTTCTTT	CASSLSEGARTEAFF	.	TRBV28	TRBJ1-1	TRBD1
TGTGCCAGCACACCAGTACCTAGCGATACCTACGAGCAGTACTTC	CASTPVPSDTYEQYF	.	TRBV2	TRBJ2-7	.
TGTGCCAGCACAACAGAGATTTATGGCTACACCTTC	CASTTEIYGYTF	few	TRBV2	TRBJ1-2	.
TGTGCCAGCAGCCCCAAGGGCGCGGGCGAAGCCTACGAGCAGTACTTC	CASSPKGAGEAYEQYF	few	TRBV7-9	TRBJ2-7	.
TGTGCCAGCAGGGACTCCCAGGGGGTTAACACTGAAGCTTTCTTT	CASRDSQGVNTEAFF	.	TRBV28	TRBJ1-1	TRBD1
TGCGCCAGCAGCTTGGTAGCGCCAACCACAGATACGCAGTATTTT	CASSLVAPTTDTQYF	.	TRBV5-1	TRBJ2-3	.